These 3 T cell receptor beta chains share one sample of origin, sequenced in a study of blood T cell repertoires in COVID-19. Using immunoSEQ multiplex PCR, the repertoire was profiled, and TCRdb retains in-frame clones only, with some absent. The sample lists approximately 210,000 clones, roughly 90% occurring once. The sample consisted of peripheral blood. Source of these receptors: a man in his thirties or forties who had recovered from COVID-19.

This chain uses TRBV6-2 or TRBV6-3 with TRBJ2-7, with 9 bases that match TRBD1. V shed 3 bases, J shed 2 bases, and the junction held 8 bases outside the gene matches. Per the germline V gene, CDR1 is MNHEY and CDR2 is SVGEGT. The CDR3 is made up of 16 amino acids. CDR3 in amino acids: CASSYVTGQGPYEQYF. Here the CDR3 DNA reads TGTGCCAGCAGTTATGTTACGGGACAGGGACCCTACGAGCAGTACTTC.

There are many counts of this clone. The chain uses TRBV5-5 and TRBJ2-3; TRBD2 agrees at 9 bases. V was clipped by 1 base and J by 6 bases; unmatched bases: 6. CDR1 and CDR2 from the germline V gene are SGHKS and YYEKEE (reference sequence). CDR3 size: 15 residues. The CDR3 DNA follows: TGTGCCAGCAGCTTGTCTAACCTAGCGGGGGATACGCAGTATTTT. As protein: CASSLSNLAGDTQYF.

The chain recombines TRBV14 with TRBJ2-7; 9 bases agree with TRBD1. Germline V gives CDR1 SGHDN, CDR2 FVKESK. V shed 3 bases and J 6 bases; nucleotides not matched to a gene: 9. This CDR3 is 15 amino acids long. The CDR3 DNA reads TGTGCCAGCAGCCAGCCCCGGGACAGGGTTGGCGAGCAGTACTTC. Translated, it gives CASSQPRDRVGEQYF.